This T cell receptor beta chain was observed in a study of shared clonotypes between healthy human individuals. The data were produced by immunoSEQ multiplex PCR, yet TCRdb's version contains in-frame clones alone and is incomplete. The sample lists around 1.1 million clones; roughly 77% were seen once. The sample taken for sequencing was memory CD4+ T cells from PBMCs. As for subset: CD45RA-negative fraction. The receptor was isolated from a man aged 18-30 years in good health. Some clones in this sample may be carry-over from other donors' samples.

The CDR3 DNA sequence: TGCGCCAGCAGCCTGGCTGCCGGATCGGGCACCGGGGAGCTGTTTTTT. Residues: CASSLAAGSGTGELFF. V usage is TRBV5-1 and J usage is TRBJ2-2; D gene uncertain. V was clipped by 4 bases and J by 4 bases, with 17 bases between them. Germline V gene data show CDR1 as SGHRS and CDR2 as YFSETQ. The CDR3 covers 16 residues.